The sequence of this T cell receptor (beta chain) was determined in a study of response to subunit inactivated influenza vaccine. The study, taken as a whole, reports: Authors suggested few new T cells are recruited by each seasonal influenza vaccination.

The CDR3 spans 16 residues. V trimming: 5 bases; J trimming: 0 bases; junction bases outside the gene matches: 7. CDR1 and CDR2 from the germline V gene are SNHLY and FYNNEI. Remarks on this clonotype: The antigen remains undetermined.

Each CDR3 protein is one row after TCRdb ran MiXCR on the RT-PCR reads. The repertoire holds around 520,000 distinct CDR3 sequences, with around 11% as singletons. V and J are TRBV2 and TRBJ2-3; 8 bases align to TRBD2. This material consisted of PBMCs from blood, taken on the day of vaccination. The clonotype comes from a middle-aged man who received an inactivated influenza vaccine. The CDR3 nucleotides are TGTGCCAGCAGTTCCATCGGGGGGGCGAGCACAGATACGCAGTATTTT. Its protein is CASSSIGGASTDTQYF.